Below are 12 T cell receptor beta chains sequenced from a single sample in a study of OX40 agonist ivuxolimab in advanced cancers. Profiling relied on immunoSEQ multiplex PCR, and the TCRdb table lists in-frame clones only, not all of them. The table lists tens of thousands of clones, 85% of them singletons, with around 2.7% in the top ten. The material was CD4+ or CD8+ T cells sorted from blood, obtained in a trial of the OX40 agonist ivuxolimab. The receptors were sampled from an adult with an advanced solid tumor such as melanoma, head and neck, liver or kidney cancer.

This clone has just one count. This chain connects TRBV6-4 to TRBJ2-1; either TRBD1 or TRBD2 may supply D (5 bases each). This CDR3 has 13 amino acids. The V and J ends lost 5 bases and 7 bases respectively, with 12 bases between them. Germline CDR1 MRHNA, CDR2 SNTAGT. CDR3 in DNA: TGTGCCAGCAGTAACCAGGGCGGGAATGAGCAGTTCTTC. It codes for CASSNQGGNEQFF.

The rearrangement joins TRBV29-1 to TRBJ2-5, with TRBD2 matching over 8 bases. Germline loops: CDR1 SQVTM, CDR2 ANQGSEA. V shed 4 bases and J 4 bases; nucleotides not matched to a gene: 2. The length of the CDR3 is 12 residues. The CDR3 sequence is CSVALAGETQYF. CDR3 sequence (DNA): TGCAGCGTTGCCCTAGCGGGAGAGACCCAGTACTTC.

The table lists this clone with a few counts. The chain has TRBV28 and TRBJ2-5, with D perhaps matching TRBD1 (6 bases). Trimming removed 4 bases from V and 3 bases from J, with 12 bases in between. CDR1 MDHEN and CDR2 SYDVKM come from the germline V gene. The CDR3 covers 14 residues. The CDR3 loop is CASSSRTDEETQYF. CDR3 nucleotides: TGTGCCAGCAGTTCCCGGACAGATGAAGAGACCCAGTACTTC.

The chain employs TRBV2 and TRBJ1-5, with D perhaps matching TRBD1 (6 bases). Germline-derived CDR1 and CDR2 are SNHLY and FYNNEI. The CDR3 is 15 residues long. Trimming left V 1 base short and J 4 bases short, with 11 bases between. CDR3: CASSEEVQGNQPQHF. The CDR3 coding sequence is TGTGCCAGCAGTGAAGAAGTTCAGGGGAATCAGCCCCAGCATTTT.

V usage is TRBV11-3 and J usage is TRBJ2-1; 11 nucleotides agree with TRBD2. Germline trimming cut 2 bases from V and 3 bases from J; bases unmatched to any gene: 3. CDR3 size: 16 residues. The germline gives CDR1 SGHNT, CDR2 YENEEA. The CDR3 DNA sequence: TGTGCCAGCAGCTTATCCGGGACTAGCGGCTACAATGAGCAGTTCTTC. Translation: CASSLSGTSGYNEQFF.

V usage is TRBV6-5 and J usage is TRBJ2-7; the match to TRBD2 covers 9 bases. The germline gives CDR1 MNHEY, CDR2 SVGAGI. CDR3 length: 15 amino acids. Trimming removed 5 bases from V and 5 bases from J; junction bases left unmatched: 10. This chain's CDR3 is CASSRLAGENHEQYF. The CDR3 coding sequence is TGTGCCAGCAGTAGGTTAGCGGGAGAGAATCACGAGCAGTACTTC.

The chain has TRBV7-9 and TRBJ2-1; TRBD2 aligns across 9 bases. The germline V gene encodes CDR1 SEHNR and CDR2 FQNEAQ (reference sequence). The CDR3 is made up of 15 amino acids. The V gene end was trimmed by 4 bases and the J gene end by 10 bases; junction bases not matched to a gene: 11. CDR3 amino acids: CASSSLAGGLREQFF. For the CDR3, the DNA is TGTGCCAGCAGCTCCCTCGCGGGAGGGCTTAGGGAGCAGTTCTTC.

The CDR3 DNA sequence: TGTGCCAGCAGCCCACCGGGACTAGCGGGAGAAGAGCAGTTCTTC. Amino acids: CASSPPGLAGEEQFF. This sequence joins TRBV11-1 and TRBJ2-1; 14 bases are shared with TRBD2. This CDR3 is 15 amino acids long. With 5 bases clipped from V and 10 bases from J, the junction kept 7 bases outside the gene matches. The germline CDR1 and CDR2 sequences are SGHAT and FQDESV (reference sequence).

This rearrangement joins TRBV19 to TRBJ2-7; 9 positions agree with TRBD1. Germline CDR1 is LNHDA and CDR2 is SQIVND (reference sequence). The CDR3 runs 15 residues. With V trimmed by 2 bases and J by 3 bases, 5 bases remained unmatched. The CDR3, as DNA: TGTGCCAGTAGTATATTGGGACAGGGAGGCTACGAGCAGTACTTC. As protein: CASSILGQGGYEQYF.

This clone turned up a few times. V gene TRBV9 combines with J gene TRBJ1-1; D is unresolved. Per the germline V gene, CDR1 is SGDLS and CDR2 is YYNGEE. The length of the CDR3 is 14 residues. V dropped 0 bases and J dropped 0 bases, with 6 bases sitting between them. In DNA, the CDR3 is TGTGCCAGCAGCGTAGACCCAGTGAACACTGAAGCTTTCTTT. This sequence encodes CASSVDPVNTEAFF.

The genes are TRBV5-6 and TRBJ2-2, with D possibly being TRBD2 (6 bases). V lost 2 bases and J lost 6, with 11 bases in between. The CDR3 length is 14 residues. CDR1 and CDR2 (germline): SGHDT, YYEEEE. The CDR3 spells CASSFPTGAGELFF. In DNA form, the CDR3 reads TGTGCCAGCAGCTTCCCGACGGGGGCCGGGGAGCTGTTTTTT. Drawing the rest from reference TRBV5-6 and TRBJ2-2, the complete variable domain is DAGVTQSPTHLIKTRGQQVTLRCSPKSGHDTVSWYQQALGQGPQFIFQYYEEEERQRGNFPDRFSGHQFPNYSSELNVNALLLGDSALYLCASSFPTGAGELFFGEGSRLTVL.

The rearrangement uses TRBV10-3 and TRBJ2-1; 10 bases match TRBD2. Germline CDR1 is ENHRY and CDR2 is SYGVKD. This CDR3 has 14 residues. The V segment lost 6 bases and the J segment 7 bases; nucleotides outside the gene matches: 6. As DNA, the CDR3 is TGTGCCATCAGGGAGCGGGAGGGGCGAAATGAGCAGTTCTTC. It translates to CAIREREGRNEQFF.